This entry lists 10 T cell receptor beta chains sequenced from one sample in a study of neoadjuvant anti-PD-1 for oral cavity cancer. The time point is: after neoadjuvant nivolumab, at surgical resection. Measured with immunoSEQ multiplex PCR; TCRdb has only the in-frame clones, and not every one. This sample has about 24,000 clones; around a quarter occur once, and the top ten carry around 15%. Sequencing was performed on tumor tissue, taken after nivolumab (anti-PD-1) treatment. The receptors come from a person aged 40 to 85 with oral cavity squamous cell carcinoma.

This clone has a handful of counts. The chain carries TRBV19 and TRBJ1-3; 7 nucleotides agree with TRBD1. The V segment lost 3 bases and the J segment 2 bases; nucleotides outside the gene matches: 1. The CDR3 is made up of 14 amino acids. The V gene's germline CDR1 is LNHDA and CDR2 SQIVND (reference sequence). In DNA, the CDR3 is TGTGCCAGTAGTATCGGGACAGCTGGAAACACCATATATTTT. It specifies CASSIGTAGNTIYF.

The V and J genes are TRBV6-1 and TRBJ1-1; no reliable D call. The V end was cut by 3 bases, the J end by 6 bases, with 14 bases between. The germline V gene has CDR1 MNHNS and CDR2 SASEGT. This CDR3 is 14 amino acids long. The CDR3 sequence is CASSEGDLRSEAFF. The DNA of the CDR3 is TGTGCCAGCAGTGAGGGAGACCTACGCTCTGAAGCTTTCTTT.

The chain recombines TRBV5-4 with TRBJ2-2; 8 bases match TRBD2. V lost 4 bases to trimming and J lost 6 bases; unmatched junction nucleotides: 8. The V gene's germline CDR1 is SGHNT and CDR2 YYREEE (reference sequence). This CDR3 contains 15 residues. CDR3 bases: TGTGCCAGCAGCACGGGACTAGATCGTGCCGGGGAGCTGTTTTTT. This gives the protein CASSTGLDRAGELFF.

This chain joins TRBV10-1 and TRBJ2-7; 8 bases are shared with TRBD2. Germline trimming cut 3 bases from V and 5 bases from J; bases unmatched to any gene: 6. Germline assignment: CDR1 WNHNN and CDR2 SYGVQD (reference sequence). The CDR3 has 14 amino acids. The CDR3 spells CASSDAGTSNEQYF. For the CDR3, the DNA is TGCGCCAGCAGTGACGCCGGGACTAGTAACGAGCAGTACTTC.

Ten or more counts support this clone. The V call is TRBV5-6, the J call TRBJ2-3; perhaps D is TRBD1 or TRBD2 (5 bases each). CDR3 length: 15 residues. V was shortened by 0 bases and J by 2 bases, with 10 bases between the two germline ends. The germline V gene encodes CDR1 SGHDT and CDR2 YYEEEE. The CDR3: CASSLGGDPTDTQYF. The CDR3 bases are TGTGCCAGCAGCTTGGGAGGGGACCCCACAGATACGCAGTATTTT.

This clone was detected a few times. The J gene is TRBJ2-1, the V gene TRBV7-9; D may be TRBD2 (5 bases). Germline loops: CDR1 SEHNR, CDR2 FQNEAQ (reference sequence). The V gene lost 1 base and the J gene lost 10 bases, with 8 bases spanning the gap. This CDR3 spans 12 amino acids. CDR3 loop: CASSLEPGEQFF. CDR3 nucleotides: TGTGCCAGCAGCTTAGAGCCGGGAGAGCAGTTCTTC. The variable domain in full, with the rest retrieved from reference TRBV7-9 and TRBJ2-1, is DTGVSQNPRHKITKRGQNVTFRCDPISEHNRLYWYRQTLGQGPEFLTYFQNEAQLEKSRLLSDRFSAERPKGSFSTLEIQRTEQGDSAMYLCASSLEPGEQFFGPGTRLTVL.

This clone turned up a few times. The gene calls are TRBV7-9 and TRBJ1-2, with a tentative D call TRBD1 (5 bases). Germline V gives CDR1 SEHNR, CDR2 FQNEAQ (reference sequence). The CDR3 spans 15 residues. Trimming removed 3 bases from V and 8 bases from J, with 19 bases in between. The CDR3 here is CASSFRDGGNRGYTF. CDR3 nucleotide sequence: TGTGCCAGCAGCTTCCGGGACGGCGGCAATCGGGGCTACACCTTC. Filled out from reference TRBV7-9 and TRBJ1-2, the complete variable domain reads DTGVSQNPRHKITKRGQNVTFRCDPISEHNRLYWYRQTLGQGPEFLTYFQNEAQLEKSRLLSDRFSAERPKGSFSTLEIQRTEQGDSAMYLCASSFRDGGNRGYTFGSGTRLTVV.

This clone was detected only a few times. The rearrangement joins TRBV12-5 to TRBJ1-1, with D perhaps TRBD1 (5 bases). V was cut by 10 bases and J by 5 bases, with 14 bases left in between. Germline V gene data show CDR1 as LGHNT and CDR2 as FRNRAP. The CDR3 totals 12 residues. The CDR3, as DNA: TGTGCTACTGAAGGGGTAGGGACTGAAGCTTTCTTT. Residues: CATEGVGTEAFF.

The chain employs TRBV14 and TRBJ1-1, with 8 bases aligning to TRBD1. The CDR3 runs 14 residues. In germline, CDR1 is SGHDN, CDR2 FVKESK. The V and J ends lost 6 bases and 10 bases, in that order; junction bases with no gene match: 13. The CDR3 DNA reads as TGTGCCAGCAGTGACGTTCAGGGGGCGCGTAGAGCTTTCTTT. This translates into CASSDVQGARRAFF.

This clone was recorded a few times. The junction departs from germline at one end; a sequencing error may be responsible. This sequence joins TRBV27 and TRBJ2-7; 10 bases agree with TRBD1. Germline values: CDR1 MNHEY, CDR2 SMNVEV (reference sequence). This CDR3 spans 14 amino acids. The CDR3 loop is CASTNPGTGEKLVF. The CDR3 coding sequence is TGTGCCAGCACAAATCCCGGGACAGGGGAAAAGTTGGTCTTC.